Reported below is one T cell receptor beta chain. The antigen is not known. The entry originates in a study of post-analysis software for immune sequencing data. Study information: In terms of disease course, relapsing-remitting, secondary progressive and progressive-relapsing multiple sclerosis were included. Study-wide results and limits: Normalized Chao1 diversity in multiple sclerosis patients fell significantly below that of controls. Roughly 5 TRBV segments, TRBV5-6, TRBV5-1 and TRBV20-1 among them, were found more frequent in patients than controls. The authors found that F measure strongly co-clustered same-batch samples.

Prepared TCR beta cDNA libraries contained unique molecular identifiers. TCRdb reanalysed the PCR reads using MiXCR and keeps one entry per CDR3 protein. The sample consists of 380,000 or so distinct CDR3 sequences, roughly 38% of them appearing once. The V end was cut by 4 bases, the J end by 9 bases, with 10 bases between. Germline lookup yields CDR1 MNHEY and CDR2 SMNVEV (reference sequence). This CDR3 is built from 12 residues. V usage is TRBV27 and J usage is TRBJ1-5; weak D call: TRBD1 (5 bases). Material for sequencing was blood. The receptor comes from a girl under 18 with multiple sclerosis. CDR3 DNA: TGTGCCAGCAGTTCCAGGGTAGGGCCCCAGCATTTT. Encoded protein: CASSSRVGPQHF.